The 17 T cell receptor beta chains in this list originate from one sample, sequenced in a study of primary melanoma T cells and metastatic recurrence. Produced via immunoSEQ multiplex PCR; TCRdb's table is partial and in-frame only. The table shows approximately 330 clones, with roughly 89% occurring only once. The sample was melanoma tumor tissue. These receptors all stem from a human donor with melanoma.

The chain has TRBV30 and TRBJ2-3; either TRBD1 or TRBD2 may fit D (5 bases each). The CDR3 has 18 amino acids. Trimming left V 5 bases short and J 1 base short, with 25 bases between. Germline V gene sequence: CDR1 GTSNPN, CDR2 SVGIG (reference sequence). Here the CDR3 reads CAWRLRDGYNLGTDTQYF. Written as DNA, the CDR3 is TGTGCCTGGCGACTCCGGGACGGGTATAATTTGGGCACAGATACGCAGTATTTT.

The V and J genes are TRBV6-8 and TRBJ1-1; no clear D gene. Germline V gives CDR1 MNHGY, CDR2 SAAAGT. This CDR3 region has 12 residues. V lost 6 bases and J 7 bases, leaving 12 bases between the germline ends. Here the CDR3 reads CASRDSGYEAFF. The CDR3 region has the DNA TGTGCCAGCAGGGATTCAGGCTATGAAGCTTTCTTT.

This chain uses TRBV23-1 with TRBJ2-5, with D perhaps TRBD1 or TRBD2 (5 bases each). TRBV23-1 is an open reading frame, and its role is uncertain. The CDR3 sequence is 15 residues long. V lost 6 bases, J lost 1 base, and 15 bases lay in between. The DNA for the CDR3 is TGCGCCAGCAGCCGAGGGACGGACGTCCAAGAGACCCAGTACTTC. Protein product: CASSRGTDVQETQYF.

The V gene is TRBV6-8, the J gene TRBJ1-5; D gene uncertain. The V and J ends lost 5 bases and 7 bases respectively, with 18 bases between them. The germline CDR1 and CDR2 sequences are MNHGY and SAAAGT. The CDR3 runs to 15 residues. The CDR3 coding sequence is TGTGCCAGCAGTAACACCCTCGGGAAAGGCCAGCCCCAGCATTTT. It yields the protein CASSNTLGKGQPQHF.

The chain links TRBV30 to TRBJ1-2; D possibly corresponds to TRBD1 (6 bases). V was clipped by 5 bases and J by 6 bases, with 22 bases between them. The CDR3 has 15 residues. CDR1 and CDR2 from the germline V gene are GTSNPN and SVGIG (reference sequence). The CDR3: CAWDSPQGQRNGYTF. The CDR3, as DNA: TGTGCCTGGGACTCCCCCCAGGGGCAGAGAAATGGCTACACCTTC.

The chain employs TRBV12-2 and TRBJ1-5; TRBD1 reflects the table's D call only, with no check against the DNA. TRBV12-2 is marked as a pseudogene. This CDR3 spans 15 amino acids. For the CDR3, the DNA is TGTGCCACCTTAATGACCAGGGCAAACAATCAGCCCCAGCATTTT. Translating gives CATLMTRANNQPQHF.

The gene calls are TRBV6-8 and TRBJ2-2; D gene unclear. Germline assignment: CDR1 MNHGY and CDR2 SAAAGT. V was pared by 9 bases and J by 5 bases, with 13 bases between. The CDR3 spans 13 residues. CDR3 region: CASIASVTGELFF. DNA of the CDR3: TGTGCCAGTATAGCCAGCGTAACCGGGGAGCTGTTTTTT.

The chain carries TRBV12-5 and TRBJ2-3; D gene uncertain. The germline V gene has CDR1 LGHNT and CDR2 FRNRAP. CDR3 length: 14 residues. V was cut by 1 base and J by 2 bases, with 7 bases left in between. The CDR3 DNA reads TGTGCTAGTGGTTTGGATGCGTACACAGATACGCAGTATTTT. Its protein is CASGLDAYTDTQYF.

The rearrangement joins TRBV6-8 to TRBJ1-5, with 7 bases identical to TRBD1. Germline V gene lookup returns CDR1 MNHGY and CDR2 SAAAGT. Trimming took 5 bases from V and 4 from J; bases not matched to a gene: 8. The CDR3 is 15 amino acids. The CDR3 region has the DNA TGTGCCAGCAGTGGTGGGGGGACAGAAAATCAGCCCCAGCATTTT. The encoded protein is CASSGGGTENQPQHF.

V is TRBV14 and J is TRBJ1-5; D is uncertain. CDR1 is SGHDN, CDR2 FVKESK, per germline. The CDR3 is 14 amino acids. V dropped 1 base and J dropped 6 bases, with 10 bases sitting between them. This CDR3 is CASSQAGLSQPQHF. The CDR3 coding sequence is TGTGCCAGCAGCCAAGCCGGGCTGAGTCAGCCCCAGCATTTT.

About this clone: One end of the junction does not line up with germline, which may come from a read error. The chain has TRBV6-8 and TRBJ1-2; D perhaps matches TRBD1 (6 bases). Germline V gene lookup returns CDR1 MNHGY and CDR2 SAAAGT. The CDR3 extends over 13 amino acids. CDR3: CASLAGDNYGYTF. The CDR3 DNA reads TGTGCCAGCTTGGCGGGGGACAACTATGGCTATACCTTC.

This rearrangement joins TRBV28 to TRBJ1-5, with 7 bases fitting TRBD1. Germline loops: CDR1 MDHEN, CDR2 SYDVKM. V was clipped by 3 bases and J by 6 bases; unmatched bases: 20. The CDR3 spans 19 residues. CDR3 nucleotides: TGTGCCAGCAGTTTTTTGTTTTTCGGCGGGACAGAAGGTTCTCAGCCCCAGCATTTT. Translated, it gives CASSFLFFGGTEGSQPQHF.

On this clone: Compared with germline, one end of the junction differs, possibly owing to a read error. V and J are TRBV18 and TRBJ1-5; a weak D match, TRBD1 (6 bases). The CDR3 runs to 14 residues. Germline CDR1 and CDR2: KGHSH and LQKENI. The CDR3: CVSSLQGTNQPQHF. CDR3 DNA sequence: TGTGTCAGCTCGCTCCAGGGGACCAATCAGCCCCAGCATTTT.

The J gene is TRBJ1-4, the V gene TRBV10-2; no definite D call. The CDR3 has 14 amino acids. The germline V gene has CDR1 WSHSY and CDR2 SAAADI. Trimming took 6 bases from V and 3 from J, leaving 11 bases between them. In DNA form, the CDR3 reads TGCGCCAGCAGCTCTACGAGGGCTAATGAAAAACTGTTTTTT. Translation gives CASSSTRANEKLFF.

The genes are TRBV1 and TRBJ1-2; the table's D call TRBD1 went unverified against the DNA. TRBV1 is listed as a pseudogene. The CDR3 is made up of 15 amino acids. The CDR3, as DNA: TGCGCCAGCAGCCAAGAGATAGGGGCCCTCTATGGCTACACCTTC. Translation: CASSQEIGALYGYTF.

Here the CDR3 reads CASSEEVASYEQYF. Here the CDR3 DNA reads TGTGCCAGCAGTGAAGAGGTAGCTTCCTACGAGCAGTACTTC. The V gene is TRBV6-1, the J gene TRBJ2-7, with D hard to call. Germline lookup yields CDR1 MNHNS and CDR2 SASEGT. The CDR3 totals 14 residues. Trimming took 1 base from V and 1 from J, leaving 8 bases between them.

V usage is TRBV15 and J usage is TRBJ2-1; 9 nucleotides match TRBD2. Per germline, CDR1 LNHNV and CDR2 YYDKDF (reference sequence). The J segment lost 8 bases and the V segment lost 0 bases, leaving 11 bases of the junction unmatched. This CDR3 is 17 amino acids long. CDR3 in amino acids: CATSRDPGTSLDDEQFF. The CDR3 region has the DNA TGTGCCACCAGCAGAGATCCCGGGACTAGCCTTGACGATGAGCAGTTCTTC.